These 22 T cell receptor beta chains came from one sample sequenced in a study of T cells after yellow fever vaccination. TCRdb reprocessed the 5' RACE reads with MiXCR, giving one entry per CDR3 protein. Counted here are 250,000 to 350,000 distinct CDR3 sequences, approximately 8% occurring once; the ten biggest clones make up 3% to 4%. Sequenced here: CD4+ T cells sorted from PBMCs, sampled 5 days after the yellow fever booster vaccination. Receptors were obtained from a man aged 18 to 30 who received the YFV17D yellow fever vaccine.

This clonotype was seen a handful of times. The J gene is TRBJ1-4, the V gene TRBV6-1; TRBD1 agrees at 7 bases. V shed 6 bases, J shed 1 base, and the junction held 8 bases outside the gene matches. From germline, CDR1 is MNHNS and CDR2 SASEGT. The CDR3 is 16 amino acids. The CDR3 sequence is CASRGGTALTNEKLFF. The CDR3 coding sequence is TGTGCCAGCAGAGGCGGGACAGCCCTAACTAATGAAAAACTGTTTTTT.

This clonotype was seen a handful of times. V gene TRBV10-3 combines with J gene TRBJ2-7; 11 bases are a match to TRBD1. The CDR3 runs 14 residues. Per germline, CDR1 ENHRY and CDR2 SYGVKD. J lost 9 bases, V lost 3 bases, and 7 bases had no gene match. CDR3 sequence reads: CAISERDRGSGQYV. The CDR3 region has the DNA TGTGCCATCAGTGAACGGGACAGGGGGTCCGGGCAGTACGTC.

This clonotype came up a few times. The gene calls are TRBV5-1 and TRBJ2-1, with D possibly TRBD2 on 5 matching bases. The CDR3 is 13 amino acids. Germline assignment: CDR1 SGHRS and CDR2 YFSETQ. V lost 0 bases to trimming and J lost 6 bases, with 7 bases between them. CDR3 loop: CASSLASINEQFF. In DNA, the CDR3 is TGCGCCAGCAGCTTGGCTAGCATCAATGAGCAGTTCTTC.

Ten or more counts support this clonotype. V gene TRBV5-1 combines with J gene TRBJ1-2; TRBD1 might be the D (6 bases). The CDR3 totals 15 residues. CDR1 and CDR2 from the germline V gene are SGHRS and YFSETQ. The V end was cut by 0 bases, the J end by 9 bases, with 18 bases between. The CDR3 protein is CASSLDPAGAGRYTF. The CDR3, as DNA: TGCGCCAGCAGCTTGGACCCCGCGGGGGCTGGGCGCTACACCTTC.

This clonotype was counted many times. The V and J genes are TRBV7-9 and TRBJ1-1, with 7 bases fitting TRBD1. The germline CDR1 and CDR2 sequences are SEHNR and FQNEAQ (reference sequence). The CDR3 has 13 amino acids. Trimming took 7 bases from V and 4 from J; bases not matched to a gene: 6. The chain's CDR3 is CASIETGSTEAFF. The CDR3 nucleotides read TGTGCCAGCATCGAGACAGGGAGCACTGAAGCTTTCTTT.

This clonotype was detected ten times or more. CDR3 DNA: TGTGCCAGCACCTCCCGGGCCCTGAACACCGGGGAGCTGTTTTTT. Amino acid sequence: CASTSRALNTGELFF. The chain has TRBV12-3 or TRBV12-4 and TRBJ2-2; D gene uncertain. The CDR3 extends over 15 amino acids. V shed 7 bases and J shed 1 base, with 13 bases lying between them.

This clonotype occurred a few times. This chain joins TRBV10-1 and TRBJ2-7; 9 nucleotides agree with TRBD1. V lost 6 bases to trimming and J lost 2 bases; unmatched junction nucleotides: 5. The CDR3 loop spans 14 amino acids. Germline values: CDR1 WNHNN, CDR2 SYGVQD (reference sequence). Here the CDR3 reads CASRAGTGPYEQYF. The CDR3, as DNA: TGCGCCAGCAGAGCCGGGACAGGGCCCTACGAGCAGTACTTC.

The chain recombines TRBV5-1 with TRBJ2-3, with TRBD2 identical over 10 bases. The germline CDR1 and CDR2 sequences are SGHRS and YFSETQ. The CDR3 consists of 16 residues. Trimming took 2 bases from V and 3 from J; bases not matched to a gene: 6. In nucleotides, the CDR3 is TGCGCCAGCAGCTTAGCTAGCGGGGGCGGAACAGATACGCAGTATTTT. Protein: CASSLASGGGTDTQYF.

The rearrangement uses TRBV4-1 and TRBJ1-5; no reliable D call. This CDR3 has 18 residues. The germline V gene has CDR1 MGHRA and CDR2 YSYEKL. Trimming removed 0 bases from V and 8 bases from J, with 23 bases in between. In DNA, the CDR3 is TGCGCCAGCAGCCAAGAGGTCCCCGCGGGGTTCTGGTTTGAGCCCCAGCATTTT. This gives the protein CASSQEVPAGFWFEPQHF.

This clonotype was counted many times. The chain employs TRBV7-3 and TRBJ2-2, with D tentatively TRBD2 (6 bases). V lost 2 bases, J lost 2 bases, and 9 bases lay in between. There are 15 residues in the CDR3. The germline V gene has CDR1 SGHTA and CDR2 FQGTGA. The CDR3 coding sequence is TGTGCCAGCAGCTTAGGGGGGTCAAACACCGGGGAGCTGTTTTTT. This translates into CASSLGGSNTGELFF.

This clonotype was detected many times. The chain carries TRBV5-1 and TRBJ2-3, with D possibly matching TRBD2 (7 bases). V lost 4 bases and J 4 bases, leaving 13 bases between the germline ends. The CDR3 extends over 14 amino acids. Looked up from germline, CDR1 is SGHRS and CDR2 is YFSETQ. CDR3 bases: TGCGCCAGCAGCATGGGGGGGCCGGCAGATACGCAGTATTTT. It yields the protein CASSMGGPADTQYF.

In this sample, this clonotype turned up a few times. The rearrangement links TRBV29-1 to TRBJ2-7; 9 bases align to TRBD1. This CDR3 comprises 12 residues. The J segment lost 2 bases and the V segment lost 6 bases, leaving 2 bases of the junction unmatched. Germline loops: CDR1 SQVTM, CDR2 ANQGSEA. The CDR3 region is CSVRDRAYEQYV. The CDR3 DNA reads as TGCAGCGTGCGGGACAGGGCCTACGAGCAGTACGTC.

This clonotype was detected a few times. This sequence joins TRBV3-1 and TRBJ2-5, with 8 bases identical to TRBD2. Trimming at V came to 5 bases and at J to 5 bases, leaving 7 bases not matched to a gene. Germline CDR1 is LGHDT and CDR2 is YNNKEL (reference sequence). This CDR3 region has 14 residues. The CDR3, as DNA: TGTGCCAGCAGCTTACCGGGGGGGCGGGAGACCCAGTACTTC. It specifies CASSLPGGRETQYF.

This clonotype was observed many times. The rearrangement joins TRBV6-5 to TRBJ1-1; the D is unclear. V lost 0 bases and J 0 bases, leaving 8 bases between the germline ends. CDR3 length equals 15 residues. Germline V gene lookup returns CDR1 MNHEY and CDR2 SVGAGI. In DNA form, the CDR3 reads TGTGCCAGCAGTTACTCAACGGAAATGAACACTGAAGCTTTCTTT. This translates into CASSYSTEMNTEAFF.

The sample holds a few counts of this clonotype. J is TRBJ2-1 and V is TRBV20-1; D remains ambiguous. The CDR3 runs to 13 residues. In germline, CDR1 is DFQATT, CDR2 SNEGSKA (reference sequence). V gave up 6 bases and J gave up 3 bases, with 12 bases separating them. CDR3 region: CSANNPGYNEQFF. DNA for the CDR3: TGCAGTGCGAATAATCCCGGCTACAATGAGCAGTTCTTC.

This clonotype has only a few counts. CDR3 sequence reads: CATSDLLDDTQYF. The CDR3 bases are TGTGCCACCAGTGATCTGTTGGATGATACGCAGTATTTT. The gene calls are TRBV24-1 and TRBJ2-3, with D unresolved. Trimming cost V 3 bases and J 6 bases, with 9 bases left between them. In germline, CDR1 is KGHDR, CDR2 SFDVKD. This CDR3 has 13 residues.

The V gene is TRBV7-3, the J gene TRBJ1-1, with TRBD1 matching over 7 bases. The V gene's germline CDR1 is SGHTA and CDR2 FQGTGA. The CDR3 has 14 residues. Germline trimming cut 4 bases from V and 1 base from J; bases unmatched to any gene: 3. The CDR3 sequence: CASSWDSQNTEAFF. CDR3 bases: TGTGCCAGCAGCTGGGACAGTCAGAACACTGAAGCTTTCTTT.

This clonotype has more than one count but fewer than ten. The CDR3, as DNA: TGTGCCAGCTCACTGACAGTAGACCGAAACACCATATATTTT. This sequence encodes CASSLTVDRNTIYF. V and J are TRBV18 and TRBJ1-3; possible D gene TRBD1, 5 bases. Trimming cost V 4 bases and J 5 bases, with 12 bases left between them. Germline CDR1 reads KGHSH; CDR2 reads LQKENI. The CDR3 length is 14 residues. The whole variable domain, filled in from reference TRBV18 and TRBJ1-3, reads NAGVMQNPRHLVRRRGQEARLRCSPMKGHSHVYWYRQLPEEGLKFMVYLQKENIIDESGMPKERFSAEFPKEGPSILRIQQVVRGDSAAYFCASSLTVDRNTIYFGEGSWLTVV.

This clonotype has just a few counts. V gene TRBV4-2 combines with J gene TRBJ1-3; a possible D gene is TRBD1 (5 bases). The germline V and J ends were trimmed by 4 bases and 0 bases, with 13 bases remaining between them. The CDR3 runs 16 residues. CDR1 and CDR2 (germline): LGHNA, YNFKEQ. CDR3 sequence reads: CASSPSAGTSGNTIYF. CDR3 nucleotide sequence: TGTGCCAGCAGCCCCTCTGCCGGGACCTCTGGAAACACCATATATTTT.

As concerns this clonotype: A single base separates this from a much larger clone, so it may be a read error. The V call is TRBV7-2, the J call TRBJ2-7, with 15 positions matching TRBD2. V lost 6 bases to trimming and J lost 2 bases; unmatched junction nucleotides: 2. Germline V CDR1 and CDR2: SGHTA, FQGNSA. The CDR3 runs 15 residues. The CDR3 sequence is CASSWTSGGAYEQYF. The CDR3 DNA reads as TGTGCCAGCAGTTGGACTAGCGGGGGGGCCTACGAGCAGTACTTC.

This clonotype was found a few times. The rearrangement links TRBV20-1 to TRBJ1-2; 9 positions match TRBD1. The V gene end was trimmed by 3 bases and the J gene end by 4 bases; junction bases not matched to a gene: 9. There are 15 residues in the CDR3. Germline CDR1 reads DFQATT; CDR2 reads SNEGSKA (reference sequence). The CDR3 coding sequence is TGCAGTGCTAGTACCTACAGGGGGCGGCCCTATGGCTACACCTTC. This sequence encodes CSASTYRGRPYGYTF.

This sequence joins TRBV5-4 and TRBJ1-1; D remains unclear. Deletions cut 3 bases from V and 2 bases from J, with 14 bases between. The CDR3 spans 15 residues. Germline values: CDR1 SGHNT, CDR2 YYREEE (reference sequence). CDR3 DNA sequence: TGTGCCAGCAGCTCGACCCCTACACGAAACACTGAAGCTTTCTTT. Amino acids: CASSSTPTRNTEAFF.